This is a list of T cell receptor beta chains from one sample in a study of cytomegalovirus exposure and HLA in healthy donors. TCRdb's copy holds only in-frame clones and misses some; the assay was immunoSEQ multiplex PCR. Among more than 95,000 clones listed, around 86% were seen once. Material: PBMCs. The receptors derive from a man younger than 35 in good health and CMV-seronegative. The CDR3 runs from the conserved cysteine through the conserved F or W. The D gene is left open where the match is weak. A row's size may be missing; if present it is once, few, many or a size class.

TRBV28	TRBJ2-7	-	-	TGTGCCAGCACTACGGGGACTCTCGAGCAGTACTTC	CASTTGTLEQYF
TRBV7-2	TRBJ1-1	-	-	TGTGCCAGCAGCTTAGTTTGGCAGAACACTGAAGCTTTCTTT	CASSLVWQNTEAFF
TRBV30	TRBJ1-2	TRBD1	once	TGTGCCTGGAACCCCTCGGACAGGGGGGACTATGGCTACACCTTC	CAWNPSDRGDYGYTF
TRBV30	TRBJ1-1	TRBD1	once	TGTGCCTGGAGTGTAAGCAGGGGGACTGAAGCTTTCTTT	CAWSVSRGTEAFF
TRBV11-3	TRBJ2-1	TRBD2	-	TGTGCCAGCAGCCCCGGGAGGGAGTCCTACAATGAGCAGTTCTTC	CASSPGRESYNEQFF
TRBV6-4	TRBJ2-3	TRBD2	-	TGTGCCAGCAGTCATCTGGCCGCGGGGGGAGATACGCAGTATTTT	CASSHLAAGGDTQYF
TRBV2	TRBJ2-3	-	-	TGTGCCAGCACCCTAGCACCTAGCACAGATACGCAGTATTTT	CASTLAPSTDTQYF
TRBV30	TRBJ2-5	TRBD1	-	TGTGCCTGGAGGCCAGGGGGCGCGGAGACCCAGTACTTC	CAWRPGGAETQYF
TRBV7-6	TRBJ2-3	TRBD2	-	TGTGCCAGCGGGGATAGCGGGAGGGTTATGTTGGCAGATACGCAGTATTTT	CASGDSGRVMLADTQYF
TRBV7-2	TRBJ1-2	TRBD1	few	TGTGCCAGCAGTCCCCCGGGACAGGGCTATGGCTACACCTTC	CASSPPGQGYGYTF
TRBV5-1	TRBJ2-3	-	few	TGCGCCAGCAGGTATAGCACAGATACGCAGTATTTT	CASRYSTDTQYF
TRBV2	TRBJ2-2	-	-	TGTGCCAGCAGCGGGGACAAGAACACCGGGGAGCTGTTTTTT	CASSGDKNTGELFF
TRBV6-5	TRBJ2-4	TRBD1	-	TGTGCCAGCAGTCCAGGGGGCGCAGCCAAAAACATTCAGTACTTC	CASSPGGAAKNIQYF
TRBV19	TRBJ1-5	-	-	TGTGCCAGTAGCCCCACAGTGCGGGGGGATCAGCCCCAGCATTTT	CASSPTVRGDQPQHF
TRBV12-5	TRBJ2-5	-	-	TGTGCTAGTGGTTTGGTTCAAGGACTAACCTCAGAGACCCAGTACTTC	CASGLVQGLTSETQYF
TRBV15	TRBJ1-2	-	-	TGTGCCACCAGCAGAGCGGGGGGAGGTGGCTACACCTTC	CATSRAGGGGYTF
TRBV30	TRBJ1-4	TRBD1	-	TGTGCCTGGAGTGTAGGTACAGGGGCAACTAATGAAAAACTGTTTTTT	CAWSVGTGATNEKLFF
TRBV27	TRBJ2-7	TRBD2	once	TGTGCCAGCAGTTTAGTAGCGGGGGGGCCCTACGAGCAGTACTTC	CASSLVAGGPYEQYF
TRBV6-1	TRBJ2-3	-	-	TGTGCCAGCAGTGAAGAGGAGAGGAGCACAGATACGCAGTATTTT	CASSEEERSTDTQYF
TRBV11-2	TRBJ1-2	-	-	TGTGCCAGCAGCTTAGATCAGGGTGGAGGCTACACCTTC	CASSLDQGGGYTF
TRBV29-1	TRBJ2-2	-	-	TGCAGCGTTGAACCTACAGGGTCACGCACCGGGGAGCTGTTTTTT	CSVEPTGSRTGELFF
TRBV25-1	TRBJ2-7	TRBD1	-	TGTGCCAGCACCGAACGAAGGGACAGTCCCTACGAGCAGTACTTC	CASTERRDSPYEQYF
TRBV5-6	TRBJ2-5	TRBD1	-	TGTGCCAGCAGCTTGGCCGGCAGGGGGCCGGAGACCCAGTACTTC	CASSLAGRGPETQYF
TRBV12-5	TRBJ2-7	-	-	TGTGCTAGTGGTTTGCTGGGGAAAACGGGGGAGCAGTACTTC	CASGLLGKTGEQYF
TRBV5-1	TRBJ2-5	-	-	TGCGCCAGCAGCTTGGGGGCGAACCAAGAGACCCAGTACTTC	CASSLGANQETQYF
TRBV19	TRBJ2-2	TRBD2	-	TGTGCCAGTGAGAACGGGAGGTACACCGGGGAGCTGTTTTTT	CASENGRYTGELFF
TRBV6-6	TRBJ2-1	TRBD1	-	TGTGCCAGCAGTTACCCTGGACAGGGGGACAATGAGCAGTTCTTC	CASSYPGQGDNEQFF
TRBV11-3	TRBJ2-1	-	-	TGTGCCAGCAGCTTCCGGGGGAGGAGGGAGCAGTTCTTC	CASSFRGRREQFF
TRBV2	TRBJ2-5	-	once	TGTGCCAGCAGGGGGGGAAGAGAGACCCAGTACTTC	CASRGGRETQYF
TRBV5-4	TRBJ2-5	-	-	TGTGCCAGCAGCTGGCCCAACCAAGAGACCCAGTACTTC	CASSWPNQETQYF
TRBV19	TRBJ1-1	-	-	TGTGCCAGTAGTATTCGGGGGACTGAAGCTTTCTTT	CASSIRGTEAFF
TRBV19	TRBJ2-2	TRBD1	-	TGTGCCAGTAGCCTGACAGGGATGAACACCGGGGAGCTGTTTTTT	CASSLTGMNTGELFF
TRBV9	TRBJ2-5	TRBD2	-	TGTGCCAGCAGCCTCACTAGCGGGGGTCAAGAGACCCAGTACTTC	CASSLTSGGQETQYF
TRBV7-2	TRBJ2-1	-	-	TGTGCCAGCAGCTCCACGGACACTCCCTACAATGAGCAGTTCTTC	CASSSTDTPYNEQFF
TRBV27	TRBJ2-7	-	many	TGTGCCAGCAGTTATGGAAACAGCTACGAGCAGTACTTC	CASSYGNSYEQYF
TRBV18	TRBJ2-7	-	-	TGTGCCAGCTCACCGCGATACCCCGAGACCGGGACAACCTACGAGCAGTACTTC	CASSPRYPETGTTYEQYF
TRBV6-1	TRBJ2-3	-	-	TGTGCCAGCAGTGTTCCCCCCCAGGGGTTCACAGATACGCAGTATTTT	CASSVPPQGFTDTQYF
TRBV11-1	TRBJ2-7	TRBD1	-	TGTGCCAGCAGCCAGGGACAGAGTACCTACGAGCAGTACTTC	CASSQGQSTYEQYF
TRBV9	TRBJ2-7	TRBD1	once	TGTGCCAGCAGCGTAGTGGGACAGGGCTTAATCGGCCACTACGAGCAGTACTTC	CASSVVGQGLIGHYEQYF
TRBV5-1	TRBJ2-7	-	-	TGCGCCAGCAGCTTGGAGGGGCCCTACGAGCAGTACTTC	CASSLEGPYEQYF
TRBV4-1	TRBJ2-3	-	-	TGCGCCAGCAGCCAAAGACAGGTTTTGCAAGATACGCAGTATTTT	CASSQRQVLQDTQYF
TRBV19	TRBJ1-4	TRBD1	-	TGTGCCAGTAGCGCGAACAGGGGGTTGGTTGAAAAACTGTTTTTT	CASSANRGLVEKLFF
TRBV13	TRBJ1-1	-	-	TGTGCCAGCAGCTTTTTTTCTGGGGGCGCGGGGAACACTGAAGCTTTCTTT	CASSFFSGGAGNTEAFF
TRBV5-6	TRBJ1-4	-	-	TGTGCCAGCAGCTCATACAGGAACGCTAATGAAAAACTGTTTTTT	CASSSYRNANEKLFF
TRBV2	TRBJ1-2	-	once	TGTGCCAGCAGCCAAAGGGGCTTTTCCGGCTACACCTTC	CASSQRGFSGYTF
TRBV13	TRBJ1-2	TRBD1	-	TGTGCCAGCAGCTCACAGGGGACCTATGGCTACACCTTC	CASSSQGTYGYTF
TRBV2	TRBJ1-6	-	few	TGTGCCAGCAGGGAGAGAATTAATTCACCCCTCCACTTT	CASRERINSPLHF
TRBV7-9	TRBJ2-3	TRBD2	-	TGTGCCAGCAGCTTACTAGCGGGGGGGCCAGCAGATACGCAGTATTTT	CASSLLAGGPADTQYF
TRBV7-2	TRBJ1-1	-	-	TGTGCCAGCAGCTTATCAGGGGTGAGCACTGAAGCTTTCTTT	CASSLSGVSTEAFF
TRBV29-1	TRBJ1-1	-	few	TGCAGCGTTGGCAGGCCGAACACTGAAGCTTTCTTT	CSVGRPNTEAFF
TRBV6-4	TRBJ2-2	-	-	TGTGCCAGCAGTGACTCGCCAGTAACGAACACCGGGGAGCTGTTTTTT	CASSDSPVTNTGELFF